This entry features one TCR beta chain sequence. Its specificity is not known. Germline and junction disagree at one end, which may indicate a read error. These data originate in a study of CD8+CD57+ T cells in acquired aplastic anemia. Study-level background: Mean yield of DNA from sorted CD4+ and CD8+ cells was 3.2 ug.

The CDR3 consists of 12 residues. CDR3 and TCR beta VDJ profiling relied on genomic DNA as the template. TCRdb reanalysed the reads using MiXCR and keeps one entry per CDR3 protein. The table shows some 200,000 distinct CDR3 sequences, with less than 60% occurring only once. Whoever was chosen for sequencing had shown CD8+CD57+ cell expansion by flow cytometry. Study-wide results and caveats: CD8+ Simpson's diversity in patients was not significantly different from that in controls. Some 28 CD8+ CDR3 sequences occurred in both the patients and the controls.

This TCR derives from a human donor with aplastic anemia. Sequenced input: sorted CD4+, CD8+, or CD8+CD57+ T cells (not recorded which) from PBMCs. The V gene is TRBV12-3 or TRBV12-4, the J gene TRBJ2-7, with 10 bases fitting TRBD1. The chain's CDR3 is CASSLTGGDPSF. CDR3 nucleotides: TGTGCCAGCAGTTTGACAGGGGGCGACCCTTCTTTC.